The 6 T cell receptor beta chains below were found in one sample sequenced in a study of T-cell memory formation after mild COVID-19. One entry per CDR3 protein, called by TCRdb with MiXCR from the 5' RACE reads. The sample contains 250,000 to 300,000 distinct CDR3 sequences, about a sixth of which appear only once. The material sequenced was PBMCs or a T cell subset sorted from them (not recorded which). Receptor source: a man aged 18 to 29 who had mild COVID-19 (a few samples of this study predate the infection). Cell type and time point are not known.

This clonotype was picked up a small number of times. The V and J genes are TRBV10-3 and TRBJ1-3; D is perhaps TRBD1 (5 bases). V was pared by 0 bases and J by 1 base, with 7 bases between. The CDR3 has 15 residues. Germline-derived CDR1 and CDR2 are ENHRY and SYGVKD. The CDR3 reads CAISESSGSGNTIYF. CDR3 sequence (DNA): TGTGCCATCAGTGAGTCGTCAGGGTCTGGAAACACCATATATTTT.

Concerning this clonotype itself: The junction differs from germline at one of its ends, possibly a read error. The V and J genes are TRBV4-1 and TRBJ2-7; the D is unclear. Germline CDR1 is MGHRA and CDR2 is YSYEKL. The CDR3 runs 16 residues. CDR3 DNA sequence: TGCGCCAGCAGTCAAGCCAGCTCTTATAGTTCCTACGAGCAGTACTTC. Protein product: CASSQASSYSSYEQYF.

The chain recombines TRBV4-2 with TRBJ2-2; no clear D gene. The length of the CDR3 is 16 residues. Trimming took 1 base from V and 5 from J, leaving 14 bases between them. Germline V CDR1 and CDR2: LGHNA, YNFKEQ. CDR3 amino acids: CASSQGTRRETGELFF. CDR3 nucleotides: TGTGCCAGCAGCCAAGGGACGCGCAGAGAAACCGGGGAGCTGTTTTTT.

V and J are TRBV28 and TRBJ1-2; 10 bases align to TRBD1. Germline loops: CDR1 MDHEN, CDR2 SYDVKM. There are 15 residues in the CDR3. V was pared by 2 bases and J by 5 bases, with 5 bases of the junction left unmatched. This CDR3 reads CASSLQDRGTYGYTF. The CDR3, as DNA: TGTGCCAGCAGTTTACAGGACAGGGGGACGTATGGCTACACCTTC.

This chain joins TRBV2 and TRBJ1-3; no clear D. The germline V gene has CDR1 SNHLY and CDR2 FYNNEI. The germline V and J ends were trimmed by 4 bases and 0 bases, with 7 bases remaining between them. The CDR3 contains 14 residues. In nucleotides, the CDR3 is TGTGCCAGCAGTGGTCATTTCTCTGGAAACACCATATATTTT. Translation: CASSGHFSGNTIYF. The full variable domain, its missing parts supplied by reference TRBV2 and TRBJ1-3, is EPEVTQTPSHQVTQMGQEVILRCVPISNHLYFYWYRQILGQKVEFLVSFYNNEISEKSEIFDDQFSVERPDGSNFTLKIRSTKLEDSAMYFCASSGHFSGNTIYFGEGSWLTVV.

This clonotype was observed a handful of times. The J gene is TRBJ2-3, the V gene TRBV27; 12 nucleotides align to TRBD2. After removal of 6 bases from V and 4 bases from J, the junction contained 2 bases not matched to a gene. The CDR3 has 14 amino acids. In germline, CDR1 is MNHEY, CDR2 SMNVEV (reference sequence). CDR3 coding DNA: TGTGCCAGCAGAGGACTAGCGGGGCCAGATACGCAGTATTTT. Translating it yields CASRGLAGPDTQYF.